The rows below give T cell receptor beta chains drawn from one sample of a study of response to subunit inactivated influenza vaccine. MiXCR, applied by TCRdb to the RT-PCR reads, yields one record per CDR3 protein. The table shows approximately 680,000 distinct CDR3 sequences, with 15% to 18% occurring only once. Sequencing was performed on PBMCs from blood, taken about 12 days after vaccination. These receptor sequences come from a man between 50 and 59 years old who received an inactivated influenza vaccine. CDR3s include the opening cysteine and the closing phenylalanine or tryptophan. The D gene is left open where the match is weak. Clone size is not always given. Where it is, it says once, few, many or a class for expanded clones.

TGTGCCAGCTCACCAGTCCGGGTGCTGTACCAAGAGACCCAGTACTTC | CASSPVRVLYQETQYF | TRBJ2-5 | - | - | TRBV18
TGTGCCAGCAGCGTACGACGGAGGACCTACAATGAGCAGTTCTTC | CASSVRRRTYNEQFF | TRBJ2-1 | - | - | TRBV7-2
TGTGCCACCGCTACAGGGGGTAGTGAAAAACTGTTTTTT | CATATGGSEKLFF | TRBJ1-4 | TRBD1 | many | TRBV15
TGTGCCAGCAGCTTAGCTGAGGGGGTCGAGCAGTACTTC | CASSLAEGVEQYF | TRBJ2-7 | - | few | TRBV11-1
TGCAGCGATGGAGAAACTAGCGGGGGGTCTACGCAGTATTTT | CSDGETSGGSTQYF | TRBJ2-3 | TRBD2 | few | TRBV20-1
TGCAGTGCTCCCTTGCGGGAAGAGACCCAGTACTTC | CSAPLREETQYF | TRBJ2-5 | - | few | TRBV20-1
TGTGCCAGCAGTGAAGGTTCGCCAGGGGGGACCCAGTACTTC | CASSEGSPGGTQYF | TRBJ2-5 | TRBD1 | - | TRBV2
TGCGCCAGCAGCCAAGAAATCGGGGATAGTGGTGAAGCTTTCTTT | CASSQEIGDSGEAFF | TRBJ1-1 | - | few | TRBV4-3
TGCAGCGTTGGACGGGCGGAAGAGACCCAGTACTTC | CSVGRAEETQYF | TRBJ2-5 | - | few | TRBV29-1
TGTGCCAGCAGCTACAAGCAGGAGGCGGGGGATCCGGTAGAGCAGTACTTC | CASSYKQEAGDPVEQYF | TRBJ2-7 | TRBD2 | many | TRBV7-6
TGTGCCAGCAGCTTAGTTTGGAGCCCCTACAATGAGCAGTTCTTC | CASSLVWSPYNEQFF | TRBJ2-1 | - | many | TRBV7-2
TGCAGTGCTAGGGGCGGCACCTCCTACGAGCAGTACTTC | CSARGGTSYEQYF | TRBJ2-7 | - | few | TRBV20-1
TGTGCCAGCAGCAAAGGGGGGGGCGACTACGAGCAGTACTTC | CASSKGGGDYEQYF | TRBJ2-7 | - | many | TRBV12-3/TRBV12-4
TGCAGCGTTGAGTATCCAACGGGACAGGGTTCACCCTACGAGCAGTACTTC | CSVEYPTGQGSPYEQYF | TRBJ2-7 | TRBD1 | - | TRBV29-1